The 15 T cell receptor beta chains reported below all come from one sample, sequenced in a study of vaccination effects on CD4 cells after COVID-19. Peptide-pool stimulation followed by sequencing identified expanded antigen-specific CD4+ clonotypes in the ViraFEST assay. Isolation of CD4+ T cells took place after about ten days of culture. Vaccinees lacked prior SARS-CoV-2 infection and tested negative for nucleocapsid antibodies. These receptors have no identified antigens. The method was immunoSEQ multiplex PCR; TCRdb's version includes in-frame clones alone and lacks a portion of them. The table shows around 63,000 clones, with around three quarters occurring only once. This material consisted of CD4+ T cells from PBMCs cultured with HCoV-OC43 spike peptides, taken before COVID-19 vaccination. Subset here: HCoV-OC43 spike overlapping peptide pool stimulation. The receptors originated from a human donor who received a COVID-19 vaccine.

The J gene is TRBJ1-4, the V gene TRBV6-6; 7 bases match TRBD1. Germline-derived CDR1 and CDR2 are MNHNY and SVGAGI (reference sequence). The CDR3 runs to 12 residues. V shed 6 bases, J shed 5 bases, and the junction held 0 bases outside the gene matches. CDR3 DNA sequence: TGTGCCAGCAGACAGGGGAATGAAAAACTGTTTTTT. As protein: CASRQGNEKLFF.

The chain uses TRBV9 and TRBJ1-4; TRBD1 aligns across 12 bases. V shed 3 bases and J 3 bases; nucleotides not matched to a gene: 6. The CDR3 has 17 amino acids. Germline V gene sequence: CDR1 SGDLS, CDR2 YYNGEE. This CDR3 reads CASSDRDRGLSNEKLFF. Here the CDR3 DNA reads TGTGCCAGCAGCGACCGGGACAGGGGGCTCTCTAATGAAAAACTGTTTTTT.

The CDR3 is CASSVVGGVGQETQYF. The CDR3 region has the DNA TGTGCCAGCAGCGTAGTCGGGGGGGTCGGCCAAGAGACCCAGTACTTC. V gene TRBV9 combines with J gene TRBJ2-5, with 8 positions matching TRBD2. CDR1 and CDR2 (germline): SGDLS, YYNGEE. The CDR3 totals 16 residues. The ends lost 0 bases at V and 1 base at J; junction bases unmatched: 5. The entire variable domain, with the rest obtained from reference TRBV9 and TRBJ2-5, is as follows: DSGVTQTPKHLITATGQRVTLRCSPRSGDLSVYWYQQSLDQGLQFLIQYYNGEERAKGNILERFSAQQFPDLHSELNLSSLELGDSALYFCASSVVGGVGQETQYFGPGTRLLVL.

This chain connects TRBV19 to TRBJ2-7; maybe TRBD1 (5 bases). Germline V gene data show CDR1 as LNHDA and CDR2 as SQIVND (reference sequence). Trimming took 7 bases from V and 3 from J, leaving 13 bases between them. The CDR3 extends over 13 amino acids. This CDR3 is CASTDSLLYEQYV. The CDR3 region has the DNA TGTGCCAGTACTGACAGCTTACTCTACGAGCAGTACGTC.

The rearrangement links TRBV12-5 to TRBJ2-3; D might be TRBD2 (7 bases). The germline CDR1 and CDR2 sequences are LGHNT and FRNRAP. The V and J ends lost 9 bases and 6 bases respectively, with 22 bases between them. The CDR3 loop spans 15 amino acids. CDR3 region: CASAGGGGRVDTQYF. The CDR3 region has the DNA TGTGCTAGCGCCGGGGGAGGGGGACGGGTGGATACGCAGTATTTT.

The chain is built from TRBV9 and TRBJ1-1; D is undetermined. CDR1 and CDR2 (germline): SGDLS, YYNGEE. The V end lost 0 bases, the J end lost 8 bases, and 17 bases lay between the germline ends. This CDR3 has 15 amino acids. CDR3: CASSVGGVPGGEAFF. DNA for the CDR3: TGTGCCAGCAGCGTAGGGGGTGTCCCAGGTGGGGAAGCTTTCTTT.

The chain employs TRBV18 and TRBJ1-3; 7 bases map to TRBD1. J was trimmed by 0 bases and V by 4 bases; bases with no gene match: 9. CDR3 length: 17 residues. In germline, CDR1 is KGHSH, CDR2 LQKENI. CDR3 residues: CASSRSAGDSSGNTIYF. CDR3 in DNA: TGTGCCAGCTCACGGTCGGCGGGGGACAGCTCTGGAAACACCATATATTTT.

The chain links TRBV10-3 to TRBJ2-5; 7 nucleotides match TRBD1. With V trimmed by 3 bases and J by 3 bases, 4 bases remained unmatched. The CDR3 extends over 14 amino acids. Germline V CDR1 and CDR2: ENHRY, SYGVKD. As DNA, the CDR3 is TGTGCCATCAGTGACTCCACAGGGGAAGAGACCCAGTACTTC. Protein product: CAISDSTGEETQYF.

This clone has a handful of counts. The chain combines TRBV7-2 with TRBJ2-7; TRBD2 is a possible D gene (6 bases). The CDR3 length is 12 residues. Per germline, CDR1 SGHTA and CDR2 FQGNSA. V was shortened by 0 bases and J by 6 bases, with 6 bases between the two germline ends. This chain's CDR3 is CASSLAGGEQYV. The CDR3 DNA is TGTGCCAGCAGCTTAGCGGGGGGCGAGCAGTACGTC.

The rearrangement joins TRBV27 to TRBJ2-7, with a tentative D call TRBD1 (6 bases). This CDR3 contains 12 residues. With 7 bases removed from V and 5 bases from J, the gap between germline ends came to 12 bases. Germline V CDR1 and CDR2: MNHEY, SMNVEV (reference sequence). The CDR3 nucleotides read TGTGCCAGCAACTTACAGGGAGACGAGCAGTACGTC. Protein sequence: CASNLQGDEQYV.

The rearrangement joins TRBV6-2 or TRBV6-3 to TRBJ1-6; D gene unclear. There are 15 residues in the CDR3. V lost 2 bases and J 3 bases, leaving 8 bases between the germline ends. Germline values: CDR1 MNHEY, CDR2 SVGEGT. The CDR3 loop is CASSYEADYNSPLHF. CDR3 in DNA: TGTGCCAGCAGTTACGAGGCGGACTATAATTCACCCCTCCACTTT.

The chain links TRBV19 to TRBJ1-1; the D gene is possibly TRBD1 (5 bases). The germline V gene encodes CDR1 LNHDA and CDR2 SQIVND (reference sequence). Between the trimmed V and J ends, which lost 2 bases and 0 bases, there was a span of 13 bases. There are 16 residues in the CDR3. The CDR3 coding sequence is TGTGCCAGTAGTATACGGCAGGGAGGTGTGAACACTGAAGCTTTCTTT. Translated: CASSIRQGGVNTEAFF. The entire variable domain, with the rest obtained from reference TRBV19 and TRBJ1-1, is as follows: DGGITQSPKYLFRKEGQNVTLSCEQNLNHDAMYWYRQDPGQGLRLIYYSQIVNDFQKGDIAEGYSVSREKKESFPLTVTSAQKNPTAFYLCASSIRQGGVNTEAFFGQGTRLTVV.

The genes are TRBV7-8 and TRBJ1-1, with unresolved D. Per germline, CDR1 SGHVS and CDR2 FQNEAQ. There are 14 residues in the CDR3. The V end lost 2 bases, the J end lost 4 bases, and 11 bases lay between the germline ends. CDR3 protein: CASSLLVPGTEAFF. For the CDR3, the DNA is TGTGCCAGCAGCTTATTGGTACCCGGCACTGAAGCTTTCTTT. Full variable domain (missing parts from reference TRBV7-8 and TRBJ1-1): GAGVSQSPRYKVAKRGQDVALRCDPISGHVSLFWYQQALGQGPEFLTYFQNEAQLDKSGLPSDRFFAERPEGSVSTLKIQRTQQEDSAVYLCASSLLVPGTEAFFGQGTRLTVV.

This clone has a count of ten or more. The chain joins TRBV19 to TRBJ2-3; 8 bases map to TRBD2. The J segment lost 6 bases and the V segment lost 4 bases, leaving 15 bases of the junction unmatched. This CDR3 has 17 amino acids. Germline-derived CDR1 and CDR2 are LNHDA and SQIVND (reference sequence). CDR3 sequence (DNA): TGTGCCAGTAGTACTCTGGGAGCGGGGGCCCGAGATGATACGCAGTATTTT. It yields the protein CASSTLGAGARDDTQYF.

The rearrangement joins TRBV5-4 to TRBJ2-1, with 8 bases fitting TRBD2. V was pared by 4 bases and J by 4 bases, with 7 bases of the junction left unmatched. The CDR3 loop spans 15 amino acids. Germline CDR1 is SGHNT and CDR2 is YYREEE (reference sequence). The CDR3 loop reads CASSAWTSSYNEQFF. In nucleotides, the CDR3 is TGTGCCAGCAGCGCCTGGACTAGCAGTTACAATGAGCAGTTCTTC. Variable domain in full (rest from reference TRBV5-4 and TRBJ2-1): ETGVTQSPTHLIKTRGQQVTLRCSSQSGHNTVSWYQQALGQGPQFIFQYYREEENGRGNFPPRFSGLQFPNYSSELNVNALELDDSALYLCASSAWTSSYNEQFFGPGTRLTVL.